These T cell receptor beta chains were read from a single sample in a study of T cell repertoires in ileal Crohn's disease. Assay used: immunoSEQ multiplex PCR; TCRdb lists only in-frame clones, some missing. Of fewer than 20,000 clones detected, about 60% appear once; the ten largest clones hold less than 7.5%. Input material: ileal tissue. These receptors were taken from an adult with Crohn's disease. The CDR3 runs from the conserved cysteine through the conserved F or W. D genes are given only for firm matches. Size is stated for part of the rows, as once, few or many counts, or as a class when the clone is expanded.

16,TRBD1,.,TRBV5-4,TRBJ1-1,TGTGCCAGCAGCTCGGGACAGGCAAGGAGGGTCACTGAAGCTTTCTTT,CASSSGQARRVTEAFF
15,TRBD1,.,TRBV5-4,TRBJ2-7,TGTGCCAGCATGAACCGGGACAGGGGCTCCTACGAGCAGTACTTC,CASMNRDRGSYEQYF
12,.,.,TRBV30,TRBJ2-1,TGTGCCTGGAGTATTAGCGTCCTCGAGCAGTTCTTC,CAWSISVLEQFF
14,.,medium-sized,TRBV5-4,TRBJ2-7,TGTGCCAGCAGCGCAAAGCCCAGGGGCTACGAGCAGTACTTC,CASSAKPRGYEQYF
15,.,.,TRBV7-9,TRBJ2-3,TGTGCCAGCAGCACGACCGGGACAAGGACAGATACGCAGTATTTT,CASSTTGTRTDTQYF
13,TRBD1,once,TRBV10-1,TRBJ1-2,TGCGCCAGCAGTGTTGACAGGGCTAGTGGCTACACCTTC,CASSVDRASGYTF
16,.,.,TRBV4-1,TRBJ2-7,TGCGCCAGCAGCCAAGATCTCACAGGGCCCTCCTACGAGCAGTACTTC,CASSQDLTGPSYEQYF
15,.,few,TRBV11-1,TRBJ2-7,TGTGCCAGCAGCAACCAGGGTAGGGGTCTTATGGAGCAGTACTTC,CASSNQGRGLMEQYF
16,TRBD2,.,TRBV4-2,TRBJ2-3,TGTGCCAGCAGCCAAGATATAGCGGGGGGCACAGATACGCAGTATTTT,CASSQDIAGGTDTQYF
13,.,.,TRBV6-5,TRBJ1-2,TGTGCCAGCAGTTACGAGACAGGAAGTGGCTACACCTTC,CASSYETGSGYTF
16,TRBD2,.,TRBV4-1,TRBJ2-3,TGCGCCAGCAGCCCGGGACTAGCGGGAGGAACGGATACGCAGTATTTT,CASSPGLAGGTDTQYF
14,.,.,TRBV2,TRBJ2-7,TGTGCCAGCACCGGTACTGGCGGCCGTCACGAGCAGTACTTC,CASTGTGGRHEQYF
15,TRBD2,.,TRBV15,TRBJ2-7,TGTGCCACCAGCGGTGGACTAGCGGGAGGTTCGGTGCAGTACTTC,CATSGGLAGGSVQYF
14,.,few,TRBV28,TRBJ1-2,TGTGCCAGCAGTCCCTATAGGGGATTTGGCGGCTACACCTTC,CASSPYRGFGGYTF
13,.,medium-sized,TRBV14,TRBJ1-1,TGTGCCAGCAGCCAAATTCAGACTACTGAAGCTTTCTTT,CASSQIQTTEAFF
17,TRBD1,.,TRBV4-2,TRBJ1-2,TGTGCCAGCAGCCAAGCCTCTACAGGGGGCAAAAACTATGGCTACACCTTC,CASSQASTGGKNYGYTF
14,.,.,TRBV28,TRBJ1-1,TGTGCCAGCAGTTTACAGGGTCGAGGAACTGAAGCTTTCTTT,CASSLQGRGTEAFF
15,TRBD2,.,TRBV7-2,TRBJ2-3,TGTGCCAGCAGCCCGCCGGTTACTAGCGGAGCTACGCAGTATTTT,CASSPPVTSGATQYF
15,.,.,TRBV10-2,TRBJ1-1,TGCGCCAGCAGCGAGCCCCCGGGACTCAACACTGAAGCTTTCTTT,CASSEPPGLNTEAFF
14,.,.,TRBV6-1,TRBJ2-7,TGTGCCAGTCTAAGTGGACTGAGTTCCTACGAGCAGTACTTC,CASLSGLSSYEQYF
16,.,once,TRBV18,TRBJ2-4,TGTGCCAGCTCATTTCTTCCTACTCTAGCCAAAAACATTCAGTACTTC,CASSFLPTLAKNIQYF
13,.,.,TRBV7-2,TRBJ2-7,TGTGCCAGCAGCGTTACACCCTCCTACGAGCAGTACTTC,CASSVTPSYEQYF
17,TRBD2,.,TRBV4-3,TRBJ2-7,TGCGCCAGCAGCCAAGATGGTACAAGCGGGGCCTACTACGAGCAGTACTTC,CASSQDGTSGAYYEQYF
15,TRBD2,.,TRBV9,TRBJ2-5,TGTGCCAGCAGCGTGGCCCAGGGAGGGAAAGAGACCCAGTACTTC,CASSVAQGGKETQYF
13,.,few,TRBV6-6,TRBJ2-5,TGTGCCAGCAGTTACGGGGCCAGGGAGACCCAGTACTTC,CASSYGARETQYF
15,TRBD1,few,TRBV7-6,TRBJ2-7,TGTGCCAGCAGCCCCCTCCGGGACAGGGCCCACGAGCAGTACTTC,CASSPLRDRAHEQYF
14,.,few,TRBV2,TRBJ1-1,TGTGCCAGCACGGGAGGATTGAGGAACACTGAAGCTTTCTTT,CASTGGLRNTEAFF
13,TRBD1,.,TRBV28,TRBJ1-2,TGTGCCAGCAGTCTACAGGGGGAGGGAGGCTACACCTTC,CASSLQGEGGYTF
15,.,few,TRBV30,TRBJ2-3,TGTGCCTGGAGTGTACCCAGGGGGGTCACAGATACGCAGTATTTT,CAWSVPRGVTDTQYF
13,.,.,TRBV6-6,TRBJ2-4,TGTGCCACCCAACAGGGAAACAAAAACATTCAGTACTTC,CATQQGNKNIQYF
19,.,.,TRBV19,TRBJ1-5,TGTGCCAGTAGTTCTCAACCGATTCAGGGGATTTGGGGCAATCAGCCCCAGCATTTT,CASSSQPIQGIWGNQPQHF
15,.,.,TRBV6-5,TRBJ2-7,TGTGCCAGCAGTTACTCTGCCGGTTACTCCTACGAGCAGTACTTC,CASSYSAGYSYEQYF
15,.,.,TRBV27,TRBJ1-2,TGTGCCAGCAGTCCCCTCGGGGGTCCTACCTATGGCTACACCTTC,CASSPLGGPTYGYTF
13,TRBD1,medium-sized,TRBV5-1,TRBJ1-2,TGCGCCAGCAGCCCCTACGGGACAGAAGGCTACACCTTC,CASSPYGTEGYTF
15,.,.,TRBV7-9,TRBJ2-5,TGTGCCAGCAGCTTTTCGCGCGGGAAGGGGGAGACCCAGTACTTC,CASSFSRGKGETQYF